This is a list of T cell receptor beta chains from one sample in a study of CD8+ T cells in alopecia areata. Clones were sequenced by immunoSEQ multiplex PCR, and TCRdb holds only the in-frame ones, with some missing. The sample yields around 210,000 clones, 56% seen once. The sample was CD8+ T cells sorted from blood. The receptor source for this set is a human donor in good health. The conserved cysteine and the conserved F or W are not part of the CDR3 here. The order of the fields is J gene, V gene, CDR3 protein.

j_gene: TRBJ1-1; v_gene: TRBV5-6; CDR3aa: ASSFRGGMNTEAF
j_gene: TRBJ2-7; v_gene: TRBV7-9; CDR3aa: ASSLRGAVDEQY
j_gene: TRBJ2-7; v_gene: TRBV27; CDR3aa: ASSDGPRSYEQY
j_gene: TRBJ1-1; v_gene: TRBV29-1; CDR3aa: SVWGTEAF
j_gene: TRBJ1-1; v_gene: TRBV5-6; CDR3aa: ASSPGGAGPEAF
j_gene: TRBJ2-4; v_gene: TRBV4-1; CDR3aa: ASGKANENIQY
j_gene: TRBJ2-5; v_gene: TRBV4-1; CDR3aa: ASSQDDFQETQY
j_gene: TRBJ1-6; v_gene: TRBV6-1; CDR3aa: ASSDGQPSPLH
j_gene: TRBJ2-7; v_gene: TRBV27; CDR3aa: ASSEIGGLNEHQY
j_gene: TRBJ2-1; v_gene: TRBV7-9; CDR3aa: ASSFSRSYNEQF
j_gene: TRBJ1-6; v_gene: TRBV27; CDR3aa: ASSLRGSPLH